The 12 T cell receptor beta chains presented below share a single source sample, sequenced in a study of shared clonotypes between healthy human individuals. Only in-frame clones appear in the TCRdb table, and some are missing; sequencing was by immunoSEQ multiplex PCR. The table lists roughly 700,000 clones, about 74% of them singletons. Sample: memory CD4+ T cells sorted from blood. Subset noted: CD45RA-negative fraction. The receptors derive from a woman in her thirties in good health.

The chain carries TRBV6-1 and TRBJ1-3; maybe TRBD1 (5 bases). Germline CDR1 reads MNHNS; CDR2 reads SASEGT. Trimming pared 4 bases from V and 8 bases from J, leaving 15 bases between. The CDR3 totals 14 residues. Written as DNA, the CDR3 is TGTGCCAGCAGTGTTGAGGGGTATGGTGACACCATATATTTT. As protein: CASSVEGYGDTIYF.

This CDR3 reads CASSFDWRGVKSQYF. DNA for the CDR3: TGTGCCAGCAGTTTCGACTGGCGGGGCGTTAAGTCCCAGTACTTC. The V gene is TRBV28, the J gene TRBJ2-5; tentatively, D is TRBD2 (6 bases). Looked up from germline, CDR1 is MDHEN and CDR2 is SYDVKM. V lost 3 bases to trimming and J lost 9 bases, with 20 bases between them. This CDR3 spans 15 amino acids.

This chain joins TRBV5-1 and TRBJ2-3; D gene uncertain. Germline values: CDR1 SGHRS, CDR2 YFSETQ. The CDR3 contains 14 residues. The V and J ends lost 0 bases and 5 bases respectively, with 10 bases between them. The CDR3 nucleotides read TGCGCCAGCAGCTTGGCCTCCCTCGAAGATACGCAGTATTTT. The encoded protein is CASSLASLEDTQYF.

This clone occurred a few times. The chain combines TRBV15 with TRBJ2-3; D uncertain. This CDR3 contains 15 residues. With 4 bases removed from V and 1 base from J, the gap between germline ends came to 12 bases. CDR1 and CDR2 from the germline V gene are LNHNV and YYDKDF (reference sequence). This CDR3 reads CATSNRRVGTDTQYF. CDR3 DNA: TGTGCCACCAGCAATAGGCGCGTCGGCACAGATACGCAGTATTTT.

About this clone: A far larger clone lies a single base away; this is likely a read error. Other DNA sequences in this specimen translate into the identical CDR3. The J gene is TRBJ1-4, the V gene TRBV6-6; 7 bases are a match to TRBD1. Germline-derived CDR1 and CDR2 are MNHNY and SVGAGI (reference sequence). The CDR3 loop spans 16 amino acids. The CDR3 loop is CASSRRQGGWGEKLFF. CDR3 in DNA: TGTGCCAGCAGCCGACGACAGGGAGGGTGGGGTGAAAAGCTGTTTTTT.

V is TRBV5-8 and J is TRBJ2-1, with 9 positions matching TRBD1. Germline loops: CDR1 SGHTS, CDR2 YDEGEE. The junction had 2 bases not matched to a gene; V was cut back by 4 bases and J by 6 bases. This CDR3 contains 13 residues. The CDR3 region is CASSQTGGNEQFF. Here the CDR3 DNA reads TGTGCCAGCAGCCAGACAGGGGGCAATGAGCAGTTCTTC.

This clone was seen repeatedly, ten times or more. This chain joins TRBV6-5 and TRBJ1-1; D call uncertain. The germline gives CDR1 MNHEY, CDR2 SVGAGI. This CDR3 region has 15 residues. V was cut by 4 bases and J by 6 bases, with 18 bases left in between. CDR3 in DNA: TGTGCCAGCAGTTCAGTAAAGGGCGGCGGCGCTGAAGCTTTCTTT. Translated, it gives CASSSVKGGGAEAFF.

The chain combines TRBV5-5 with TRBJ1-2, with a possible D match to TRBD1 (5 bases). The ends were cut back, 3 bases at V and 7 bases at J, with 13 bases in the middle. The CDR3 is 13 residues long. CDR1 SGHKS and CDR2 YYEKEE come from the germline V gene (reference sequence). The CDR3 DNA reads as TGTGCCAGCAGCTCCGCCGGGACGGCTGGCTACACCTTC. Protein: CASSSAGTAGYTF.

The chain couples TRBV5-4 to TRBJ2-3; D assignment may be TRBD1 or TRBD2 (5 bases each). The CDR3 contains 14 residues. CDR1 is SGHNT and CDR2 is YYREEE in the germline V gene (reference sequence). V was trimmed by 5 bases and J by 1 base, leaving 11 bases between them. The CDR3 is CASRGDWRTDTQYF. CDR3 nucleotide sequence: TGTGCCAGCAGGGGGGATTGGCGCACAGATACGCAGTATTTT.

This chain links TRBV9 with TRBJ1-4; D is unclear. The germline CDR1 and CDR2 sequences are SGDLS and YYNGEE. The CDR3 extends over 14 amino acids. V was clipped by 1 base and J by 0 bases, with 4 bases between them. CDR3 residues: CASSVQATNEKLFF. The DNA of the CDR3 is TGTGCCAGCAGCGTACAGGCAACTAATGAAAAACTGTTTTTT.

This clone appeared a single time. The genes are TRBV5-4 and TRBJ1-3; tentatively, D is TRBD1 (5 bases). The CDR3 sequence is 13 residues long. V lost 3 bases and J 2 bases, leaving 6 bases between the germline ends. The germline gives CDR1 SGHNT, CDR2 YYREEE (reference sequence). This CDR3 is CASSSDTGNTIYF. The CDR3 bases are TGTGCCAGCAGCTCGGACACTGGAAACACCATATATTTT.

The chain combines TRBV21-1 with TRBJ2-1; the table's D call of TRBD2 was not tested on the DNA. TRBV21-1 is a known pseudogene. This CDR3 region has 12 residues. CDR3 region: CASSNASAEQFF. The CDR3 coding sequence is TGTGCCAGCAGCAATGCTAGCGCTGAGCAGTTCTTC.